These T cell receptor beta chains were read from a single sample in a study of shared clonotypes between healthy human individuals. Produced via immunoSEQ multiplex PCR; TCRdb's table is partial and in-frame only. The sample lists about 600,000 clones, around 95% seen once, with about 0.11% in the top ten. Sequences were obtained from naive CD8+ T cells sorted from blood. The receptors were gathered from a woman under 40 in good health. Each CDR3 is given with its conserved first and last residue. Fields, in order: clone size, D gene, J gene, V gene, CDR3 DNA, CDR3 protein. D genes are given only for firm matches. Only some rows state a clone size, as once, few, many or a class for expanded clones.

NA,TRBD1,TRBJ2-1,TRBV7-3,TGTGCCAGCAGCTTAGGACAGGGGGCTATCCATGAGCAGTTCTTC,CASSLGQGAIHEQFF
NA,TRBD2,TRBJ2-1,TRBV30,TGTGCCTGGAGTGTAGTGGGAGGGGATGAGCAGTTCTTC,CAWSVVGGDEQFF
few,NA,TRBJ1-2,TRBV27,TGTGCCAGCAGTTTATCGACGGGGAACTATGGCTACACCTTC,CASSLSTGNYGYTF
NA,NA,TRBJ2-5,TRBV7-9,TGTGCCAGCAGCTCGGACGGGCAAGAGACCCAGTACTTC,CASSSDGQETQYF
NA,TRBD1,TRBJ1-4,TRBV9,TGTGCCAGCAGCGTAGGAGGGACAGGCCTCGAAAAACTGTTTTTT,CASSVGGTGLEKLFF
NA,NA,TRBJ1-2,TRBV6-1,TGTGCCAGCAGTGAACAGACCAACTATGGCTACACCTTC,CASSEQTNYGYTF
NA,NA,TRBJ1-1,TRBV5-6,TGTGCCAGCAGCCTAGGGGGGGCTGGGGCTTTCTTT,CASSLGGAGAFF
NA,TRBD2,TRBJ2-5,TRBV29-1,TGCAGCGTTATCCCGACTAGCGGTAAGAAGACCCAGTACTTC,CSVIPTSGKKTQYF
NA,TRBD1,TRBJ1-5,TRBV9,TGTGCCAGCAGCAGAGGACAGGGGTTAGGGCAGCCCCAGCATTTT,CASSRGQGLGQPQHF
NA,NA,TRBJ1-5,TRBV6-1,TGTGCCAGCAGTGAGGAAAGGGGTGAAAATCAGCCCCAGCATTTT,CASSEERGENQPQHF
NA,NA,TRBJ2-7,TRBV30,TGTGCCTGGAGCGAGGACAGCTACGAGCAGTACTTC,CAWSEDSYEQYF
NA,TRBD1,TRBJ2-5,TRBV10-3,TGTGCCATCCAGAGCGGACAGGGGAGGCCTGAGACCCAGTACTTC,CAIQSGQGRPETQYF
NA,NA,TRBJ2-1,TRBV19,TGTGCCAGTAGTTTTGGGGCCGCGAAAAGGAATGAGCAGTTCTTC,CASSFGAAKRNEQFF
NA,TRBD1,TRBJ2-7,TRBV7-8,TGTGCCAGCAGCGAGAACCGGGACAGAGGCTACGAGCAGTACTTC,CASSENRDRGYEQYF
NA,NA,TRBJ1-2,TRBV4-1,TGCGCCAGCAGCCAAGGACCGACTTCCACGATGGACACCTTC,CASSQGPTSTMDTF
NA,NA,TRBJ2-3,TRBV7-8,TGTGCCAGCAGCTCCGGTGGCACAGATACGCAGTATTTT,CASSSGGTDTQYF
NA,NA,TRBJ2-3,TRBV27,TGTGCCAGCAGCCCCCTAGGAGATACGCAGTATTTT,CASSPLGDTQYF
once,TRBD1,TRBJ1-1,TRBV5-6,TGTGCCAGCAGCTGGACAGGGGTAACTGAAGCTTTCTTT,CASSWTGVTEAFF
NA,TRBD1,TRBJ1-1,TRBV4-1,TGCGCCAGCAGCCTAGAGGGGGCCGGCACTGAAGCTTTCTTT,CASSLEGAGTEAFF
NA,NA,TRBJ1-1,TRBV15,TGTGCCACCAGCAGAGATCGGGCGGGGGTTGGGGACACTGAAGCTTTCTTT,CATSRDRAGVGDTEAFF
NA,TRBD2,TRBJ2-7,TRBV7-2,TGTGCCAGCAGCTTAACTAGCGGGAACGAGCAGTACTTC,CASSLTSGNEQYF
once,NA,TRBJ2-5,TRBV19,TGTGCCAGTAGTACTATGCCACTCCAAGAGACCCAGTACTTC,CASSTMPLQETQYF
NA,TRBD2,TRBJ2-7,TRBV7-8,TGTGCCAGCAGCTCCCTAGCGGGAGGACCCTACGAGCAGTACTTC,CASSSLAGGPYEQYF
NA,NA,TRBJ1-3,TRBV5-6,TGTGCCAGCAGCTTGGGTGGCGGGGGCAAGGCTGGAAACACCATATATTTT,CASSLGGGGKAGNTIYF
once,TRBD2,TRBJ2-5,TRBV19,TGTGCCAGTAGTATTACAGCGGGAGAGGGAGAGACCCAGTACTTC,CASSITAGEGETQYF
NA,NA,TRBJ2-2,TRBV7-9,TGTGCCAGCAGCTTCAGGGAGACTTCGAACACCGGGGAGCTGTTTTTT,CASSFRETSNTGELFF
NA,TRBD2,TRBJ2-7,TRBV5-8,TGTGCCAGCAGCTTGGTATCTAGCGGGGACTTATGGGACGAGCAGTACTTC,CASSLVSSGDLWDEQYF
NA,TRBD1,TRBJ1-5,TRBV4-1,TGCGCCAGCAGCCAAGGGCTGACAGGGCGTTCGCCCCAGCATTTT,CASSQGLTGRSPQHF
NA,TRBD1,TRBJ2-5,TRBV7-9,TGTGCCAGCAGCCTTCCACAGGGGGCAACACCCAGTGATGAGCAGTACTTC,CASSLPQGATPSDEQYF
NA,NA,TRBJ2-1,TRBV9,TGTGCCAGCAGCGTGCTGGACAGCTCCTACAATGAGCAGTTCTTC,CASSVLDSSYNEQFF
NA,TRBD2,TRBJ2-1,TRBV5-8,TGTGCCAGCAGCTTGGCGCTAGCGGGAGAAAGAGGGAATGAGCAGTTCTTC,CASSLALAGERGNEQFF
NA,TRBD1,TRBJ1-2,TRBV28,TGTGCCAGCAGTCTCCGGACAGGGAAGTTAGAATATGGCTACACCTTC,CASSLRTGKLEYGYTF
NA,TRBD1,TRBJ1-2,TRBV9,TGTGCCAGCAGCGTAGAGGCAGGGGGATACTATGGCTACACCTTC,CASSVEAGGYYGYTF
NA,TRBD1,TRBJ1-2,TRBV29-1,TGCAGCGTGGACTCCGGGACAGGGTCTTATAACTATGGCTACACCTTC,CSVDSGTGSYNYGYTF
NA,NA,TRBJ1-4,TRBV4-1,TGCGCCAGCAGCCATCCCCTCAAGAGAACTAATGAAAAACTGTTTTTT,CASSHPLKRTNEKLFF
NA,NA,TRBJ2-3,TRBV4-1,TGCGCCAGCAGCGAAGATCCTGTGGGGCGCACAGATACGCAGTATTTT,CASSEDPVGRTDTQYF
NA,NA,TRBJ2-7,TRBV6-6,TGTGCCAGCAGTTCCGGGGGCGAGCAGTACTTC,CASSSGGEQYF
NA,NA,TRBJ2-7,TRBV19,TGTGCCAGTAGTATAAAACTCAGGGGCTACGAGCAGTACTTC,CASSIKLRGYEQYF
NA,TRBD2,TRBJ2-6,TRBV2,TGTGCCAGCAGTGAAGGCTTGGCTGGAGCAGGGACTAACTCTGGGGCCAACGTCCTGACTTTC,CASSEGLAGAGTNSGANVLTF
NA,TRBD1,TRBJ2-7,TRBV7-8,TGTGCCAGCAGCCAACAGGGGGCGGAAGGCCACGAGCAGTACTTC,CASSQQGAEGHEQYF
NA,NA,TRBJ1-1,TRBV15,TGTGCCACCAGCAGATTACCAAACACTGAAGCTTTCTTT,CATSRLPNTEAFF
NA,TRBD1,TRBJ2-7,TRBV5-8,TGTGCCAGCAGCTTGGGGTCCGGGACAGGCTACGAGCAGTACTTC,CASSLGSGTGYEQYF
NA,NA,TRBJ1-1,TRBV7-6,TGTGCCAGCAGCTTAGAAGGGGATTCATCTGAAGCTTTCTTT,CASSLEGDSSEAFF
NA,NA,TRBJ2-1,TRBV13,TGTGCCAGCAGCTTCCGGGACTCCGACAATGAGCAGTTCTTC,CASSFRDSDNEQFF
NA,TRBD2,TRBJ2-7,TRBV6-5,TGTGCCAGCAGTTACATAGCGGGAGGCTACGAGCAGTACTTC,CASSYIAGGYEQYF
NA,TRBD2,TRBJ2-7,TRBV4-2,TGTGCCAGCAGCCAAGACCCGGGACTAGTCACCTACGAGCAGTACTTC,CASSQDPGLVTYEQYF
NA,NA,TRBJ2-3,TRBV15,TGTGCCACCAGCAGAGCGACCGGGCCTTTCCCCATTAGCACAGATACGCAGTATTTT,CATSRATGPFPISTDTQYF
NA,TRBD1,TRBJ1-5,TRBV6-5,TGTGCCAGCAGACTACAGGGGACCAGCAATCAGCCCCAGCATTTT,CASRLQGTSNQPQHF
NA,TRBD2,TRBJ2-1,TRBV29-1,TGCAGCGTTTTGGGACTAGCGGCGAAAAACTACAATGAGCAGTTCTTC,CSVLGLAAKNYNEQFF
NA,NA,TRBJ2-1,TRBV10-1,TGCGCCAGCCCCCAGGGAGCAAGACGTGAGCAGTTCTTC,CASPQGARREQFF
NA,NA,TRBJ1-1,TRBV7-9,TGTGCCAACGGGATGGGGACTGAAGCTTTCTTT,CANGMGTEAFF
NA,NA,TRBJ2-7,TRBV6-1,TGTGCCAGCAGTGAGGTTCCGAGACACTACGAGCAGTACTTC,CASSEVPRHYEQYF
NA,NA,TRBJ1-1,TRBV27,TGTGCCAGCAGTTTTGGACAGATGAACACTGAAGCTTTCTTT,CASSFGQMNTEAFF
NA,NA,TRBJ1-1,TRBV27,TGTGCCAGCAGTTCCGGGCTGAGGACTGAAGCTTTCTTT,CASSSGLRTEAFF
NA,NA,TRBJ2-7,TRBV6-1,TGTGCCACGGGGCCTTTTGGAGGTTCCTACGAGCAGTACTTC,CATGPFGGSYEQYF
once,NA,TRBJ2-5,TRBV30,TGTGCCTGGAAAGTCCCTGCCAGGGGTGAGACCCAGTACTTC,CAWKVPARGETQYF
NA,TRBD1,TRBJ2-1,TRBV13,TGTGCCAGCAGCTCGGACAGGGGTAATGAGCAGTTCTTC,CASSSDRGNEQFF